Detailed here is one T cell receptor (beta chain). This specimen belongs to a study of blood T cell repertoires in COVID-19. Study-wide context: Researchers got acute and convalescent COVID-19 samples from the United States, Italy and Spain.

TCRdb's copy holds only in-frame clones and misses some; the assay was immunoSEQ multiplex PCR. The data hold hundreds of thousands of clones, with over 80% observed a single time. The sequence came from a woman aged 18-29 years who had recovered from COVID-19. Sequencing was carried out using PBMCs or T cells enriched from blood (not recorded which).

CDR3 coding DNA: TGTGCCAGCAGCTCACAAGGGAGATATGGCTACACCTTC. It codes for CASSSQGRYGYTF. The V gene is TRBV5-6, the J gene TRBJ1-2; unclear D gene. The V end was cut by 3 bases, the J end by 5 bases, with 11 bases between. Germline V lookup: CDR1 SGHDT, CDR2 YYEEEE. The CDR3 sequence is 13 residues long.